Listed below are T cell receptor beta chains from one sample, sequenced in a study of radiation and T cells in renal cell carcinoma. Measured with immunoSEQ multiplex PCR; TCRdb has only the in-frame clones, and not every one. The data contain about 88,000 clones, about 86% of them singletons. The source was blood, collected from a patient whose treatment included radiotherapy and nephrectomy. These receptors were taken from a man in his forties or fifties with renal cell carcinoma. Both conserved end residues are part of each CDR3. A D gene is named only where the DNA matches it firmly. Clone size is stated in some rows and not others, as once, few, many or a class when expanded.

j_call clone_size d_call v_call cdr3_nt cdr3_aa
TRBJ2-1 . . TRBV7-9 TGTGCCAGCACCCATAGCGCGATCAGGAACAATGAGCAGTTCTTC CASTHSAIRNNEQFF
TRBJ1-1 few . TRBV29-1 TGCAGCGTGGTAGAGACCGGGAAGGCTTTCTTT CSVVETGKAFF
TRBJ2-4 . TRBD1 TRBV5-1 TGCGCCAGCAGCTCGGGACAGACAGGCATTCAGTACTTC CASSSGQTGIQYF
TRBJ2-1 . TRBD2 TRBV10-3 TGTGCCACCCATCCGGGAGGATCCTACAATGAGCAGTTCTTC CATHPGGSYNEQFF
TRBJ1-5 . . TRBV1 TGCACCAGCAGCCAGAAGCCAACAGGTTGTCGCAATCAGCCCCAGCATTTT CTSSQKPTGCRNQPQHF
TRBJ1-4 . TRBD1 TRBV6-1 TGTGCCAGCATTCTGCGGGGGACAGGTGAAAAACTGTTTTTT CASILRGTGEKLFF
TRBJ1-2 . . TRBV6-5 TGTGCCAGCAGTTACTCGAATACAGCTTCGTTCTATGGCTACACCTTC CASSYSNTASFYGYTF
TRBJ1-1 . . TRBV21-1 TGTGCCAGCAGCAAATCAAGCGCGCTGACGGCTGAAGCTTTCTTT CASSKSSALTAEAFF
TRBJ2-6 once . TRBV6-5 TGTGCCAGCAGTTACTCTGGCTCTGGGGCCAACGTCCTGACTTTC CASSYSGSGANVLTF
TRBJ2-3 . TRBD2 TRBV6-5 TGTGCCAGCAGAATCACTAGCGGCACAGATACGCAGTATTTT CASRITSGTDTQYF
TRBJ2-7 . TRBD2 TRBV6-5 TGTGCCAGCAGTTCGACTAGCGGGGGGCCGCACTACTTC CASSSTSGGPHYF